The clone carrying this T cell receptor beta chain appeared a few times. What it binds is unknown. The data derive from a study of T cell repertoires in cytomegalovirus infection. Turning to the study itself: It was the public TCR beta signatures that indicated both CMV infection and matching HLA type.

Overall study results and limits: Cumulated frequencies of public TCR beta families served to identify carriers of CMV plus the relevant HLA. Within the response measured ex vivo, HLA-C-restricted CMV-specific TCR beta clonotypes were dominant.

TCRdb recomputed calls from the reads with MiXCR, one row per CDR3 protein. The data show fewer than 200,000 distinct CDR3 sequences, about 20% seen once. The specimen was PBMCs. This sequence was found in a human donor in good health (CMV status not recorded). Some clones in this sample may be carry-over from other donors' samples.

CDR3 coding DNA: TGTGCCAGCAGCCCCGGACAGCGAGCGAACACCGGGGAGCTGTTTTTT. Amino acids: CASSPGQRANTGELFF. V usage is TRBV5-4 and J usage is TRBJ2-2; tentatively, D is TRBD1 (6 bases). In germline, CDR1 is SGHNT, CDR2 YYREEE (reference sequence). Trimming removed 4 bases from V and 0 bases from J, with 13 bases in between. The CDR3 has 16 residues.